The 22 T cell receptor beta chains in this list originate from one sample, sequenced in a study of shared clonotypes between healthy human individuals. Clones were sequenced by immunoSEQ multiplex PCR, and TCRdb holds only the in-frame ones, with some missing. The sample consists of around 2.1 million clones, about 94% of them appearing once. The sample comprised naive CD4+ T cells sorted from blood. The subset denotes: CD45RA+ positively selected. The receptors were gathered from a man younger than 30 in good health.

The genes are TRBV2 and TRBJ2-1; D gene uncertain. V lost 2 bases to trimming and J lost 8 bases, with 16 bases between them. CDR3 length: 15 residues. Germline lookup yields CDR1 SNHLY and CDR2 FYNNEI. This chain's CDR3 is CASSETGLAVDEQFF. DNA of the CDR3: TGTGCCAGCAGTGAAACCGGGTTAGCCGTCGATGAGCAGTTCTTC.

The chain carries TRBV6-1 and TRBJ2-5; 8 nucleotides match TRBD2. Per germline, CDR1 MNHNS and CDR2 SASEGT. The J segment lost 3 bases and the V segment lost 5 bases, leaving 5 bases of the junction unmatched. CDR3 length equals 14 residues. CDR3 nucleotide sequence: TGTGCCAGCAGTAGCGGGGGAAACGAAGAGACCCAGTACTTC. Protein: CASSSGGNEETQYF.

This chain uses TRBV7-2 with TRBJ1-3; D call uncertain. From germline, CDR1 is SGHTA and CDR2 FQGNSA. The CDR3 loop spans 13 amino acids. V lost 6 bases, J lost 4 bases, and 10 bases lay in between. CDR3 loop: CASRAGGGNTIYF. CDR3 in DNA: TGTGCCAGCAGGGCAGGAGGAGGAAACACCATATATTTT.

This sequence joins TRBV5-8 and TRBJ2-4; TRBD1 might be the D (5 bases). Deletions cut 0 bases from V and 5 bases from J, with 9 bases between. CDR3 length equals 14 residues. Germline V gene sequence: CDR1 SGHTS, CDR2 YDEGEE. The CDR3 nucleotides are TGTGCCAGCAGCTTGGCCTCAGGGCAAAACATTCAGTACTTC. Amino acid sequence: CASSLASGQNIQYF.

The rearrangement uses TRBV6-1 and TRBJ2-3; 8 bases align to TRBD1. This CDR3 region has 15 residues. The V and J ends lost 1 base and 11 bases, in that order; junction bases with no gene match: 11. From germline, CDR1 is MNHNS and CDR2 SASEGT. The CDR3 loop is CASSEGDRGLGKQYF. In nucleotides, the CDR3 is TGTGCCAGCAGTGAAGGAGACAGGGGCCTAGGGAAGCAGTATTTT.

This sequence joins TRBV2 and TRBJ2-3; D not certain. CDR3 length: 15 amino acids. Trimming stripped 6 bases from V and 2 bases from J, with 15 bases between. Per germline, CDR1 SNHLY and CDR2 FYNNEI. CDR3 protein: CASRANRANTDTQYF. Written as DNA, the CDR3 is TGTGCCAGCAGAGCGAATAGGGCGAACACAGATACGCAGTATTTT. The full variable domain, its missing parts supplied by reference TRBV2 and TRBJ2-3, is EPEVTQTPSHQVTQMGQEVILRCVPISNHLYFYWYRQILGQKVEFLVSFYNNEISEKSEIFDDQFSVERPDGSNFTLKIRSTKLEDSAMYFCASRANRANTDTQYFGPGTRLTVL.

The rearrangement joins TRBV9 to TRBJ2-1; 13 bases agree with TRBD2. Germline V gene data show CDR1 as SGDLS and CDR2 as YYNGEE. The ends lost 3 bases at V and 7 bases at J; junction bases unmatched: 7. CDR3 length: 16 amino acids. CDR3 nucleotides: TGTGCCAGCAGCGGGCCGACTAGCGGGAGGTATAATGAGCAGTTCTTC. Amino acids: CASSGPTSGRYNEQFF.

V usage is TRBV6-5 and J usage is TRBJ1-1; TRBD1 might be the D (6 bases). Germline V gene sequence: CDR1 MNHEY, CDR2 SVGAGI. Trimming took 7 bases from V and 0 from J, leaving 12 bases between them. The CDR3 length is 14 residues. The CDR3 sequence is CASTNGGLNTEAFF. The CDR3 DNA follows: TGTGCCAGCACCAATGGGGGCTTGAACACTGAAGCTTTCTTT.

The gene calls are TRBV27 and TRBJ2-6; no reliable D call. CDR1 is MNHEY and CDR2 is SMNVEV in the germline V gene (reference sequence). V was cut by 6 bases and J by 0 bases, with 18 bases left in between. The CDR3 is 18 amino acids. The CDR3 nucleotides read TGTGCCAGCAGGCCCGGTGGGCAATTCTACTCTGGGGCCAACGTCCTGACTTTC. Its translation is CASRPGGQFYSGANVLTF.

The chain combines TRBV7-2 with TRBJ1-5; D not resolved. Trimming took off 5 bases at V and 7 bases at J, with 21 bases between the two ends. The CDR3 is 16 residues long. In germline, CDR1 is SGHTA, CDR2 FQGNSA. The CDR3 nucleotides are TGTGCCAGCAGCCTATACGCGCCCGGGGTTGGGCAGCCCCAGCATTTT. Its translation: CASSLYAPGVGQPQHF.

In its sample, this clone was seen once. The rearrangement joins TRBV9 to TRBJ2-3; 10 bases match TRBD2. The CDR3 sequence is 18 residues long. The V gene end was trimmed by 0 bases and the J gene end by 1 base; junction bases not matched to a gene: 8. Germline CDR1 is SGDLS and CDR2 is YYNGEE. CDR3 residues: CASSVDGLAGGRTDTQYF. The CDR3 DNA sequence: TGTGCCAGCAGCGTAGATGGTTTAGCGGGGGGCCGCACAGATACGCAGTATTTT.

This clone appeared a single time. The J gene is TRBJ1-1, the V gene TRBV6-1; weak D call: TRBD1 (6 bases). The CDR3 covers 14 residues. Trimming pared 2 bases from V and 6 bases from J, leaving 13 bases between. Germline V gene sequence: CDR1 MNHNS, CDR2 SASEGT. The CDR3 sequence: CASSEQGRGAEAFF. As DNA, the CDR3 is TGTGCCAGCAGTGAACAGGGCAGGGGTGCTGAAGCTTTCTTT.

The CDR3 DNA reads as TGTGCCAGCAGTGCATATGCTTCCGGGACAGCCTACGAGCAGTACTTC. Translated, it gives CASSAYASGTAYEQYF. The chain is built from TRBV25-1 and TRBJ2-7; TRBD1 matches 7 bases. CDR1 is MGHDK, CDR2 SYGVNS, per germline. J gave up 2 bases and V 4 bases, and 11 bases lay outside the gene matches. The CDR3 sequence is 16 residues long.

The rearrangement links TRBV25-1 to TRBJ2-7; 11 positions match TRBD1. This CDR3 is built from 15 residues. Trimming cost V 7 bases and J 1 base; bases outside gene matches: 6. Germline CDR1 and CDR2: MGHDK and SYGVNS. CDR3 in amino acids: CASIPGTGGSYEQYF. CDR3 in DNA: TGTGCCAGCATACCCGGGACAGGGGGTTCCTACGAGCAGTACTTC.

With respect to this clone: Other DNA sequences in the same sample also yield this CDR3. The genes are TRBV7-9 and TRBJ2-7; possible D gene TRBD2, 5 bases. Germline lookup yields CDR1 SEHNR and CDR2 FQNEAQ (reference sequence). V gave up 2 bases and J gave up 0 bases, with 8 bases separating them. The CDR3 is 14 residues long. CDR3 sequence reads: CASSLSGSSYEQYF. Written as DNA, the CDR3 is TGTGCCAGCAGCTTAAGCGGAAGCTCCTACGAGCAGTACTTC.

The CDR3 reads CAISESVGVETQYF. In DNA, the CDR3 is TGTGCCATCAGTGAGTCAGTAGGCGTGGAGACCCAGTACTTC. V is TRBV10-3 and J is TRBJ2-5, with unresolved D. CDR1 and CDR2 (germline): ENHRY, SYGVKD. This CDR3 is 14 amino acids long. Trimming cost V 0 bases and J 5 bases, with 10 bases left between them.

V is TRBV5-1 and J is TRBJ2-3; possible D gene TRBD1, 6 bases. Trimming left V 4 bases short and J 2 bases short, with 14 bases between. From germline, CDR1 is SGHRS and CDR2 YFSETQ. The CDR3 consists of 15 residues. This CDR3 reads CASSRRGHPTDTQYF. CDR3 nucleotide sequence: TGCGCCAGCAGCCGCAGGGGTCACCCCACAGATACGCAGTATTTT.

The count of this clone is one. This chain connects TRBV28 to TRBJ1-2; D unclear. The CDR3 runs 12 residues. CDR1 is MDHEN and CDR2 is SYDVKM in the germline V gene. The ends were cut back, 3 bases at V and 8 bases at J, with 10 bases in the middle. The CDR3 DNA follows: TGTGCCAGCAGTTTCGAGGGCCACGGCTACACCTTC. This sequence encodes CASSFEGHGYTF.

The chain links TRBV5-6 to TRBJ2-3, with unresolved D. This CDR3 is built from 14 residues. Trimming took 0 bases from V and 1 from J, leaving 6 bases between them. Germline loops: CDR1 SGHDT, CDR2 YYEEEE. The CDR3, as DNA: TGTGCCAGCAGCTTGGTGTCACGCACAGATACGCAGTATTTT. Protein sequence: CASSLVSRTDTQYF.

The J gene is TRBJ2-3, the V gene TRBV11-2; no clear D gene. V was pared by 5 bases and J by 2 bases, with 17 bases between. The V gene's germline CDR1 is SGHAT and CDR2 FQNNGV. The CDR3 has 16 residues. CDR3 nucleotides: TGTGCCAGCAGCCCGCGGACCCCGAGTTTCACAGATACGCAGTATTTT. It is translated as CASSPRTPSFTDTQYF.

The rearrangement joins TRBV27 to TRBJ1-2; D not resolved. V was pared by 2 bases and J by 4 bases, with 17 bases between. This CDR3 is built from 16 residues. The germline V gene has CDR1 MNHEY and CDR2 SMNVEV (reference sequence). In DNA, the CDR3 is TGTGCCAGCAGTTTAAAGTCAGATCCTTTTTTCTATGGCTACACCTTC. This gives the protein CASSLKSDPFFYGYTF.

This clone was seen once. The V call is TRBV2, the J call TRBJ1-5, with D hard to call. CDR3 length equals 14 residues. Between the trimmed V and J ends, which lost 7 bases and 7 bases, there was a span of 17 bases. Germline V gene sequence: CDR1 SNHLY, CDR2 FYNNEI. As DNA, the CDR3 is TGTGCCAGCAATGCAGGCTTAATTGGCCAGCCCCAGCATTTT. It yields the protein CASNAGLIGQPQHF.